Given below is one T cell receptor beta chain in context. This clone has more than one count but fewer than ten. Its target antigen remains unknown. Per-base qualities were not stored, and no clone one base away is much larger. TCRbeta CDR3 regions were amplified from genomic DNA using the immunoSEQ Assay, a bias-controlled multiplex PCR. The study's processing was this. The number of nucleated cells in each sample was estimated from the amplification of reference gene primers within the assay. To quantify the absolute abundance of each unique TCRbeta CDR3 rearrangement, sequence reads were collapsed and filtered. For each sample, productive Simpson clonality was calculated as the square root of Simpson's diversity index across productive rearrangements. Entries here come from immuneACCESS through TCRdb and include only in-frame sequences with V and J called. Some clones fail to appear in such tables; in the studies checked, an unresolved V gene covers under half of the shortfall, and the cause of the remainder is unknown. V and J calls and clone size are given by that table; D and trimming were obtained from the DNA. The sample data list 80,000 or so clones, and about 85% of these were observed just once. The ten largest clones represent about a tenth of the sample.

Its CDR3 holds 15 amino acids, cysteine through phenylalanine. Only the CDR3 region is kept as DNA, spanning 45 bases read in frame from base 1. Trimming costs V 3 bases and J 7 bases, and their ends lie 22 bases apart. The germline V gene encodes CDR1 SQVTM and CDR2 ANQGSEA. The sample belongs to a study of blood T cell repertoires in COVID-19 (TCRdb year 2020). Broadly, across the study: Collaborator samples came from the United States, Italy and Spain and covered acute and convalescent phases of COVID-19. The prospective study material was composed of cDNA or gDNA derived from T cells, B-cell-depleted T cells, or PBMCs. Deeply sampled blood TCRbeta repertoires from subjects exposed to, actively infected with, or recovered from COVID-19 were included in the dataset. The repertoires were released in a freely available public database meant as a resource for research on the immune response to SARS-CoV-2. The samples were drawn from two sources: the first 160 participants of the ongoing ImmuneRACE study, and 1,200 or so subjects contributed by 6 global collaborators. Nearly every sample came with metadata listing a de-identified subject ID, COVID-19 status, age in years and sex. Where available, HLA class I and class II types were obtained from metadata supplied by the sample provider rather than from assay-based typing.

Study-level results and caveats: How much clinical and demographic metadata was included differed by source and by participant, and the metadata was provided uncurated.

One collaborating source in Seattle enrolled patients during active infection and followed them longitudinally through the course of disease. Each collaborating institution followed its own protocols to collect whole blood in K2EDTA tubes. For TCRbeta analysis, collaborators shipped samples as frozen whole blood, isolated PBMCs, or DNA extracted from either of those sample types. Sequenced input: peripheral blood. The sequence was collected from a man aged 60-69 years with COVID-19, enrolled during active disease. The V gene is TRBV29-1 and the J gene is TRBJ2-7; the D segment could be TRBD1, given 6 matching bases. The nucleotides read TGCAGCGTTGATTGTGGGACACAGTCCGTGGGAGAGCAGTACTTC. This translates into CSVDCGTQSVGEQYF.